This entry lists 14 T cell receptor beta chains sequenced from one sample in a study of control samples from healthy donors and cancer patients. Sequencing used immunoSEQ multiplex PCR; TCRdb keeps in-frame clones, though not all of them. The sample carries 140,000 to 150,000 clones, approximately 93% recorded once. Sequencing was done on a sample of blood. These receptors came from a man between 18 and 35 years old in good health.

Only one count was recorded for this clone. DNA for the CDR3: TGTGCCAGCAGTTCAGGGTGGACTGAAGCTTTCTTT. This codes for CASSSGWTEAFF. The rearrangement joins TRBV6-5 to TRBJ1-1; D possibly corresponds to TRBD1 (5 bases). From germline, CDR1 is MNHEY and CDR2 SVGAGI. The CDR3 is made up of 12 amino acids. V was clipped by 4 bases and J by 5 bases, with 8 bases between them.

The gene calls are TRBV11-2 and TRBJ2-7, with D possibly TRBD2 on 5 matching bases. The CDR3 sequence is 14 residues long. Deletions cut 5 bases from V and 1 base from J, with 12 bases between. Germline V lookup: CDR1 SGHAT, CDR2 FQNNGV. The CDR3 sequence is CASSPNTGSYEQYF. CDR3 DNA: TGTGCCAGCAGCCCAAACACGGGGTCCTACGAGCAGTACTTC.

This chain joins TRBV9 and TRBJ2-7, with 9 bases aligning to TRBD1. This CDR3 spans 14 amino acids. V was pared by 3 bases and J by 3 bases, with 4 bases of the junction left unmatched. Germline lookup yields CDR1 SGDLS and CDR2 YYNGEE. The CDR3 region is CASSGTGALYEQYF. For the CDR3, the DNA is TGTGCCAGCAGCGGGACAGGGGCTCTCTACGAGCAGTACTTC. The entire variable domain, with the rest obtained from reference TRBV9 and TRBJ2-7, is as follows: DSGVTQTPKHLITATGQRVTLRCSPRSGDLSVYWYQQSLDQGLQFLIQYYNGEERAKGNILERFSAQQFPDLHSELNLSSLELGDSALYFCASSGTGALYEQYFGPGTRLTVT.

This clone was seen only once. The chain employs TRBV7-3 and TRBJ2-6, with D possibly TRBD2 on 6 matching bases. V was trimmed by 4 bases and J by 0 bases, leaving 16 bases between them. The CDR3 covers 18 residues. Germline V CDR1 and CDR2: SGHTA, FQGTGA. For the CDR3, the DNA is TGTGCCAGCAGCTCCCGGGACTCCTTCTCCTCTGGGGCCAACGTCCTGACTTTC. This gives the protein CASSSRDSFSSGANVLTF.

V and J are TRBV5-6 and TRBJ1-5; no definite D call. CDR3 length equals 14 residues. The germline V and J ends were trimmed by 1 base and 3 bases, with 8 bases remaining between them. CDR1 is SGHDT, CDR2 YYEEEE, per germline. In DNA form, the CDR3 reads TGTGCCAGCAGCTTGTGGCAGTTCAATCAGCCCCAGCATTTT. Translating gives CASSLWQFNQPQHF.

J is TRBJ2-7 and V is TRBV29-1; D ambiguous. V lost 6 bases to trimming and J lost 1 base, with 10 bases between them. Germline values: CDR1 SQVTM, CDR2 ANQGSEA. This CDR3 spans 12 amino acids. The CDR3 reads CSVLDGSYEQYF. CDR3 coding DNA: TGCAGCGTCCTCGACGGGTCCTACGAGCAGTACTTC.

The CDR3 loop reads CASSGGRTGELFF. The CDR3 coding sequence is TGTGCCAGCAGCGGCGGGCGGACCGGGGAGCTGTTTTTT. The rearrangement joins TRBV27 to TRBJ2-2; TRBD2 is a possible D gene (5 bases). CDR1 MNHEY and CDR2 SMNVEV come from the germline V gene (reference sequence). The CDR3 sequence is 13 residues long. The V gene lost 6 bases and the J gene lost 5 bases, with 10 bases spanning the gap.

CDR3 residues: CASSRQAGDTDTQYF. In DNA form, the CDR3 reads TGCGCCAGCAGCCGCCAAGCGGGAGACACAGATACGCAGTATTTT. The chain couples TRBV10-1 to TRBJ2-3; 8 bases fit TRBD2. Germline assignment: CDR1 WNHNN and CDR2 SYGVQD (reference sequence). CDR3 length: 15 residues. The V and J ends lost 6 bases and 2 bases, in that order; junction bases with no gene match: 7.

The V and J genes are TRBV12-3 or TRBV12-4 and TRBJ2-2; D remains unclear. Trimming cost V 3 bases and J 4 bases, with 6 bases left between them. This CDR3 contains 13 residues. The CDR3 is CASSFPLTGELFF. Written as DNA, the CDR3 is TGTGCCAGCAGTTTCCCCCTCACCGGGGAGCTGTTTTTT.

This sequence joins TRBV27 and TRBJ1-5; TRBD1 is a possible D gene (5 bases). The V and J ends lost 5 bases and 7 bases respectively, with 24 bases between them. This CDR3 region has 17 residues. Germline lookup yields CDR1 MNHEY and CDR2 SMNVEV (reference sequence). CDR3 sequence (DNA): TGTGCCAGCAGTCCAACCCCCTCCCCAGGGTTTGGACAGCCCCAGCATTTT. Amino acids: CASSPTPSPGFGQPQHF.

This chain connects TRBV11-2 to TRBJ1-6; 7 bases map to TRBD1. CDR3 length equals 14 residues. The germline CDR1 and CDR2 sequences are SGHAT and FQNNGV. V shed 5 bases, J shed 4 bases, and the junction held 2 bases outside the gene matches. This CDR3 is CASSPTGYNSPLHF. The CDR3 DNA follows: TGTGCCAGCAGCCCGACAGGGTATAATTCACCCCTCCACTTT.

This clone has more than one count but fewer than ten. This chain joins TRBV6-5 and TRBJ1-4; TRBD1 matches 8 bases. CDR3 length equals 14 residues. V was clipped by 6 bases and J by 7 bases; unmatched bases: 7. The germline V gene has CDR1 MNHEY and CDR2 SVGAGI. The CDR3 DNA sequence: TGTGCCAGCAGGATAGGACAGGGCTCTGAAAAACTGTTTTTT. This codes for CASRIGQGSEKLFF.

The chain is built from TRBV7-8 and TRBJ1-2; D unclear. This CDR3 is built from 14 residues. The V gene lost 6 bases and the J gene lost 7 bases, with 18 bases spanning the gap. In germline, CDR1 is SGHVS, CDR2 FQNEAQ. CDR3 in amino acids: CASSSDLGVGGYTF. In DNA, the CDR3 is TGTGCCAGCAGTTCTGATCTCGGGGTCGGTGGCTACACCTTC.

The J gene is TRBJ1-2, the V gene TRBV3-1 (or the pseudogene TRBV3-2); D remains ambiguous. This CDR3 is built from 15 residues. Trimming stripped 1 base from V and 3 bases from J, with 12 bases between. The germline gives CDR1 LGHDT, CDR2 YNNKEL (reference sequence). CDR3 sequence: CASSQAIGTYYGYTF. As DNA, the CDR3 is TGTGCCAGCAGCCAAGCAATAGGTACCTACTATGGCTACACCTTC.